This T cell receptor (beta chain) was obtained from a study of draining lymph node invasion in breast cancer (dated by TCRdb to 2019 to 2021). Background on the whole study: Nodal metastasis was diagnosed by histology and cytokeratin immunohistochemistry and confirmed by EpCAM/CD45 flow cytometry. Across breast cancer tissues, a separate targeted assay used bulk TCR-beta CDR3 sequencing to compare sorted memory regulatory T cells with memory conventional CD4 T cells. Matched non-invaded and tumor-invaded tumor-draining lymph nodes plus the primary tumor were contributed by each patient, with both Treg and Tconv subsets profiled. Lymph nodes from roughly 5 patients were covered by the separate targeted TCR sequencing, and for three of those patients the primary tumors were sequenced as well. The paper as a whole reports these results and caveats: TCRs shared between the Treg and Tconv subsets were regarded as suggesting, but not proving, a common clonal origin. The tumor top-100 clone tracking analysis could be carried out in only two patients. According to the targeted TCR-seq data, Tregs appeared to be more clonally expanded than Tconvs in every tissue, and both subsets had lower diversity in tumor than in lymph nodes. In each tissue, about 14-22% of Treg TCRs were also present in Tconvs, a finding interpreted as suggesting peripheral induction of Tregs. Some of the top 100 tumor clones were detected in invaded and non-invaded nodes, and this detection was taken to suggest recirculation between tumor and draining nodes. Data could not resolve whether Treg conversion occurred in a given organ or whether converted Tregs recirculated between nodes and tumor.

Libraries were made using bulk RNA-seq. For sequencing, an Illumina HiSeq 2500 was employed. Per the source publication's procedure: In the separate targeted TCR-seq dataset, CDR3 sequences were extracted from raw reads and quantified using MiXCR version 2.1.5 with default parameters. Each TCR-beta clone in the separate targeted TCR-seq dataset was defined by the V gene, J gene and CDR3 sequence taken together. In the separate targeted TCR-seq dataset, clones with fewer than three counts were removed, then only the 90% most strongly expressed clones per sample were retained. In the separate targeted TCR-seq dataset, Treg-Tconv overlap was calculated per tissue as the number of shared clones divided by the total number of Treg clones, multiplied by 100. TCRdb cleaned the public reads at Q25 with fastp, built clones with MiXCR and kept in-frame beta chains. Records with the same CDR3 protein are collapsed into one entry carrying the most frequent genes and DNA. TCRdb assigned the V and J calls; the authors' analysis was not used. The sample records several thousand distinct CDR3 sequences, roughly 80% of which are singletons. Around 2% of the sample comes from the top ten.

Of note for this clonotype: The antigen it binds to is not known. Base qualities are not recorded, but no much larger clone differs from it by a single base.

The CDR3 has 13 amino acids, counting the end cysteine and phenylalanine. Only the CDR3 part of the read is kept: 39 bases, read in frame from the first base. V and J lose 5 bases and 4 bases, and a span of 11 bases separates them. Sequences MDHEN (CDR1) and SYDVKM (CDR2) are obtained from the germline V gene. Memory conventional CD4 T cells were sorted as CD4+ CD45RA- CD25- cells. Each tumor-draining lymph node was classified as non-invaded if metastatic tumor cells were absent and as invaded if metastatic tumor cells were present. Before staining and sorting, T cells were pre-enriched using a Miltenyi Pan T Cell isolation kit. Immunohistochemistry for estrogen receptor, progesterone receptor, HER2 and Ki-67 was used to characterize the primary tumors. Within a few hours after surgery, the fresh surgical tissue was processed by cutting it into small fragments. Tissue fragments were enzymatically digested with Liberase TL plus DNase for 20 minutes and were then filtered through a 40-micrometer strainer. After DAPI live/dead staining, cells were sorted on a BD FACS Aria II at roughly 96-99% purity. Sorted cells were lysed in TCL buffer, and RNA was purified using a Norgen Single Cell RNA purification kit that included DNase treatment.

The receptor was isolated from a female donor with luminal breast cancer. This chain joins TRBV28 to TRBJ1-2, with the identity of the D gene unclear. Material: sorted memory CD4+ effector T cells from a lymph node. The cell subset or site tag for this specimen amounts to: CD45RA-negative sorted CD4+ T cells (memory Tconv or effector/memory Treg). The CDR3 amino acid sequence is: CASSRLILYGYTF. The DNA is TGTGCCAGCAGTCGACTGATCCTCTATGGCTACACCTTC.